This T cell receptor (beta chain) is from a study of cytomegalovirus exposure and HLA in healthy donors. The PCR ran on 60 Vbeta and 13 Jbeta primers. The assay was immunoSEQ multiplex PCR, and TCRdb's table has in-frame clones only and misses some. This table has over 150,000 clones, about 80% appearing once. The study's findings and limits: Associated with cytomegalovirus, according to the listing, were 170 or so TCR beta chains. Later analysis identified several of the most significant clusters that appeared linked to common viral pathogens. Earlier analysis found most TCR beta V segments productive about 90% or about 30% of the time. With later analysis, a missense DCLRE1C variant became linked to TCR beta V- and J-gene trimming.

Concerning this clone itself: Its antigen is unknown.

CDR1 and CDR2 from the germline V gene are SGHRS and YFSETQ. The CDR3 loop spans 15 amino acids. The V gene is TRBV5-1, the J gene TRBJ2-5; 7 bases match TRBD1. The end of the DNA is better explained by TRBJ2-7, so the J call may be wrong. This clonotype was sampled from a woman in her forties or fifties in good health and CMV-seropositive. The sequencing sample was made of PBMCs. For the CDR3, the DNA is TGCGCCAGTCGACAGGGTCTCGCAATCTCCTACGAGCAGTACTTC. Amino acids: CASRQGLAISYEQYF.